This record concerns one T cell receptor beta chain sequence. Antigen specificity is unknown. These data come from a study of T cell responses to AZD1222 COVID-19 vaccine. Study conclusions and caveats: Seropositive status at baseline applied to only 5 to 7 AZD1222 recipients.

Method: immunoSEQ multiplex PCR; TCRdb's copy keeps in-frame clones and lacks some. The data hold about 110,000 clones, with roughly 89% observed a single time. This material consisted of peripheral blood, taken on day 0 of AZD1222 vaccination. The receptor comes from an adult in good health.

Written as DNA, the CDR3 is TGCGCCAGCAGCCCAGGACCGCCATCAGGTAACACTGAAGCTTTCTTT. It is translated as CASSPGPPSGNTEAFF. The chain is built from TRBV5-1 and TRBJ1-1; D is unclear. Trimming stripped 4 bases from V and 2 bases from J, with 18 bases between. The CDR3 spans 16 residues. CDR1 is SGHRS, CDR2 YFSETQ, per germline.